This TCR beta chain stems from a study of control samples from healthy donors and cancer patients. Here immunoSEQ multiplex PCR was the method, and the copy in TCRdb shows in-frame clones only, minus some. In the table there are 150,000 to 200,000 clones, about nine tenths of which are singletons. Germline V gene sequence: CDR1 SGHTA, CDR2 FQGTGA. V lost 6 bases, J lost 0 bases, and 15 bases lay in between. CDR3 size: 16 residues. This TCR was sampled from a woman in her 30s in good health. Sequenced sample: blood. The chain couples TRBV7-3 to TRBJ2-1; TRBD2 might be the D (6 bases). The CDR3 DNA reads TGTGCCAGCAGTCCACCTAGCGCAAGCTCCTACAATGAGCAGTTCTTC. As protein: CASSPPSASSYNEQFF. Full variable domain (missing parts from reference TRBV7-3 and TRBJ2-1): GAGVSQTPSNKVTEKGKYVELRCDPISGHTALYWYRQSLGQGPEFLIYFQGTGAADDSGLPNDRFFAVRPEGSVSTLKIQRTERGDSAVYLCASSPPSASSYNEQFFGPGTRLTVL.